This is a list of T cell receptor beta chains from one sample in a study of blood T cells in healthy people across ages. TCRdb analysed the 5' RACE reads with MiXCR anew, one entry per CDR3 protein. The sample has 1.8 million or so distinct CDR3 sequences; approximately 40% are singletons. The sequenced sample was blood. These TCRs come from a human donor in good health. Both conserved end residues are part of each CDR3. D genes are given only for firm matches. Some rows have no size entry. The others give once, few or many, or a class for an expanded clone.

CDR3 protein: CASSLKLWDRNYGYTF
CDR3 DNA: TGTGCCAGCAGCCTAAAGCTTTGGGACAGAAACTATGGCTACACCTTC
J gene: TRBJ1-2
clone size: -
D gene: TRBD1
V gene: TRBV5-8

CDR3 protein: CAGRGAKHSNQPQHF
CDR3 DNA: TGTGCCGGTAGGGGAGCCAAACATAGCAATCAGCCCCAGCATTTT
J gene: TRBJ1-5
clone size: -
D gene: -
V gene: TRBV19

CDR3 protein: CASSIPGGGQETQYF
CDR3 DNA: TGTGCCAGTAGTATCCCCGGCGGAGGCCAAGAGACCCAGTACTTC
J gene: TRBJ2-5
clone size: -
D gene: -
V gene: TRBV19

CDR3 protein: CAISVDSLAEYYEQYF
CDR3 DNA: TGTGCCATCAGTGTGGACTCCCTAGCGGAGTACTACGAGCAGTACTTC
J gene: TRBJ2-7
clone size: -
D gene: TRBD2
V gene: TRBV10-3

CDR3 protein: CASSPLGRIDTQYF
CDR3 DNA: TGCGCCAGCAGCCCCCTAGGACGTATTGATACGCAGTATTTT
J gene: TRBJ2-3
clone size: once
D gene: -
V gene: TRBV5-1

CDR3 protein: CASTPRAGDEAFF
CDR3 DNA: TGTGCCAGCACCCCGCGGGCAGGGGACGAAGCTTTCTTT
J gene: TRBJ1-1
clone size: -
D gene: -
V gene: TRBV7-2

CDR3 protein: CASSLGDRGQYF
CDR3 DNA: TGTGCCAGCAGCTTAGGAGACAGGGGGCAGTACTTC
J gene: TRBJ2-7
clone size: -
D gene: TRBD1
V gene: TRBV7-9

CDR3 protein: CAISESSGDDTQYF
CDR3 DNA: TGTGCCATCAGTGAGTCTAGCGGGGACGATACGCAGTATTTT
J gene: TRBJ2-3
clone size: -
D gene: TRBD2
V gene: TRBV10-3

CDR3 protein: CSATPSTGYQETQYF
CDR3 DNA: TGCAGTGCTACCCCATCTACAGGGTACCAAGAGACCCAGTACTTC
J gene: TRBJ2-5
clone size: -
D gene: -
V gene: TRBV20-1

CDR3 protein: CASNPVRLPNTEAFF
CDR3 DNA: TGTGCCAGCAACCCAGTTCGACTCCCGAACACTGAAGCTTTCTTT
J gene: TRBJ1-1
clone size: once
D gene: -
V gene: TRBV9